This TCR beta chain appears in the sequencing data of a study of kidney transplant recipient with SARS-CoV-2 infection. The CDR3 runs 13 residues. Trimming took 0 bases from V and 6 from J, leaving 9 bases between them. Germline assignment: CDR1 DFQATT and CDR2 SNEGSKA (reference sequence). TCRdb ran MiXCR on the reads and lists one entry per CDR3 protein. This table holds about 250,000 distinct CDR3 sequences, around 30% found once. Only a few counts were recorded for this clonotype. Here the sequenced sample was a blood sample, taken at baseline and on day 111 from a kidney transplant recipient. The V gene is TRBV20-1, the J gene TRBJ2-4; TRBD1 might be the D (5 bases). The TCR comes from a male patient aged 30 to 40 who had COVID-19 and was a kidney transplant recipient. Certain T cells may be donor cells from the graft. In nucleotides, the CDR3 is TGCAGTGCTAGAGATCAGGGCCCAAACATTCAGTACTTC. This encodes CSARDQGPNIQYF.